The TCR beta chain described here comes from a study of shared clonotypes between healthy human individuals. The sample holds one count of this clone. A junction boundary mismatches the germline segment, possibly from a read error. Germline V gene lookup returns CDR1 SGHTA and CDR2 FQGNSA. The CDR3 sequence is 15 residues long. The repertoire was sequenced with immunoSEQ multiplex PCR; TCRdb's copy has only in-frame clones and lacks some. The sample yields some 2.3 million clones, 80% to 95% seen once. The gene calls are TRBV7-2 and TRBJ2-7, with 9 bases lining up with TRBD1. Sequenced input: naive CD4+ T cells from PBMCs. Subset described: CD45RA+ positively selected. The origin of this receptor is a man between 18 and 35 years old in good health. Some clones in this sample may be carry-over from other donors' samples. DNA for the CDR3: TGTGCCAGCAGCTTAGCGGTCGGACAGGGGCCCTCCCCCCACTTC. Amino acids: CASSLAVGQGPSPHF.